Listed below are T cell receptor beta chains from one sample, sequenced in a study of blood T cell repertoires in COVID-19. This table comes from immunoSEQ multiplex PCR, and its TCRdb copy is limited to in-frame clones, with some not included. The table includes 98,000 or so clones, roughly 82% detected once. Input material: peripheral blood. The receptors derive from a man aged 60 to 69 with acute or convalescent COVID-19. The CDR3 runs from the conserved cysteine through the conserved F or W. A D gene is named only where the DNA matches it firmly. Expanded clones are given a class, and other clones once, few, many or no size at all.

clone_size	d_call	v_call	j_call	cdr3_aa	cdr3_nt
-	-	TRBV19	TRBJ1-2	CASSIAGAGPYGYTF	TGTGCCAGTAGTATTGCTGGGGCCGGCCCCTATGGCTACACCTTC
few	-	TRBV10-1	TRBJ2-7	CASSERPETYEQYF	TGCGCCAGCAGTGAGCGGCCGGAGACCTACGAGCAGTACTTC
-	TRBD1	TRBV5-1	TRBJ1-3	CASSLGQGNTIYF	TGCGCCAGCAGCTTGGGACAGGGGAACACCATATATTTT
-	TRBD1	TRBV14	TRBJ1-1	CASSHETFEGAMNTEAFF	TGTGCCAGCAGCCATGAGACCTTTGAGGGGGCGATGAACACTGAAGCTTTCTTT
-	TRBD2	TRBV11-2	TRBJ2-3	CASSLIVAGGTDTQYF	TGTGCCAGCAGCTTAATTGTGGCGGGGGGCACAGATACGCAGTATTTT
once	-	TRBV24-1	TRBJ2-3	CATSDPSPSVYTQYF	TGTGCCACCAGTGATCCGAGCCCTTCGGTGTATACGCAGTATTTT
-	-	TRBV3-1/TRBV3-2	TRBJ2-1	CASSQATGSGNEQFF	TGTGCCAGCAGCCAAGCAACCGGGAGTGGGAATGAGCAGTTCTTC
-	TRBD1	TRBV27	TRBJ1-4	CASSSPQQGEKLFF	TGTGCCAGCAGTTCCCCTCAACAGGGGGAAAAACTGTTTTTT
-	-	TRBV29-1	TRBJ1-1	CSVYKGGGGTEAFF	TGCAGCGTCTACAAGGGAGGAGGAGGAACTGAAGCTTTCTTT
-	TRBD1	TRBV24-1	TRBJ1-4	CATSDPGTGNEKLFF	TGTGCCACCAGTGATCCCGGGACAGGGAATGAAAAACTGTTTTTT
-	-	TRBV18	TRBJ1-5	CASSPGAQQPQHF	TGTGCCAGCTCACCGGGGGCCCAGCAGCCCCAGCATTTT
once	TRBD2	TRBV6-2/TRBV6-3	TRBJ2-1	CASSDKLAGVYNEQFF	TGTGCCAGCAGTGACAAACTAGCGGGAGTTTACAATGAGCAGTTCTTC
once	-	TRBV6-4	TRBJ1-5	CASSDEAVHQPQHF	TGTGCCAGCAGTGACGAGGCAGTACATCAGCCCCAGCATTTT
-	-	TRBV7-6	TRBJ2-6	CASSFPRTSSSGANVLTF	TGTGCCAGCAGCTTCCCTCGGACTTCCAGCTCTGGGGCCAACGTCCTGACTTTC
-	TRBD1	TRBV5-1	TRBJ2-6	CASSLHGQGASGANVLTF	TGCGCCAGCAGCCTTCACGGACAGGGGGCTTCTGGGGCCAACGTCCTGACTTTC
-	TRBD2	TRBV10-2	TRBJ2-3	CASFSGRITDTQYF	TGCGCCAGTTTTAGCGGGAGGATCACAGATACGCAGTATTTT
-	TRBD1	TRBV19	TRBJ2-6	CASSIKGTGSYFGGANVLTF	TGTGCCAGTAGTATCAAAGGGACAGGGTCTTACTTCGGTGGGGCCAACGTCCTGACTTTC
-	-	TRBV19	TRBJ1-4	CASSIATGSREKLFF	TGTGCCAGTAGTATAGCAACGGGATCTCGGGAAAAACTGTTTTTT
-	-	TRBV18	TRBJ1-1	CASSWHPNTEAFF	TGTGCCAGCTCGTGGCATCCCAACACTGAAGCTTTCTTT
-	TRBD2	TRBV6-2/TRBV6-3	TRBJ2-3	CASSYSERDYTDTQYF	TGTGCCAGCAGTTACTCAGAGCGGGATTACACAGATACGCAGTATTTT
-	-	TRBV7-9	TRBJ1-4	CASSRIRATNEKLFF	TGTGCCAGCAGCCGGATCAGGGCGACTAATGAAAAACTGTTTTTT
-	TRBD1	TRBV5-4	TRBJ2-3	CASSRDRGWDTQYF	TGTGCCAGCAGCCGTGACAGGGGATGGGATACGCAGTATTTT
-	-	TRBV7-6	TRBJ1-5	CASGRQLNQPQHF	TGTGCCAGTGGAAGACAACTTAATCAGCCCCAGCATTTT
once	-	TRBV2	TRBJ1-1	CASRYGQTNTEAFF	TGTGCCAGCAGGTACGGACAAACGAACACTGAAGCTTTCTTT
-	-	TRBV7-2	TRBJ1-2	CASSSRRDYGYTF	TGTGCCAGCAGCTCGCGGCGGGACTATGGCTACACCTTC
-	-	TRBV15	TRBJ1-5	CATSSPDRVNQPQHF	TGTGCCACCAGCAGCCCTGACAGAGTTAATCAGCCCCAGCATTTT
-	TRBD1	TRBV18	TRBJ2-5	CASSRGQKETQYF	TGTGCCAGCTCACGGGGACAGAAAGAGACCCAGTACTTC
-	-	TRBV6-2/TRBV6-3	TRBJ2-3	CASSYDLGVTQYF	TGTGCCAGCAGTTACGACCTAGGGGTTACGCAGTATTTT
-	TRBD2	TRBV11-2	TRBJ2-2	CASSLIGGIAGGPGELFF	TGTGCCAGCAGCTTGATCGGTGGGATAGCGGGAGGTCCCGGGGAGCTGTTTTTT
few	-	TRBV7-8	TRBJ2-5	CASSLMAHREQHF	TGTGCCAGCAGCTTAATGGCGCACCGGGAGCAACACTTC
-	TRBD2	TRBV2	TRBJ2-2	CASTPGLAVANTGELFF	TGTGCCAGCACCCCGGGACTAGCGGTCGCGAACACCGGGGAGCTGTTTTTT
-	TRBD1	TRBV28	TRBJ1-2	CASSGQAYGYTF	TGTGCCAGCAGCGGACAGGCCTATGGCTACACCTTC
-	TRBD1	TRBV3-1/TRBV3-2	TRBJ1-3	CASSQDRVRGNTIYF	TGTGCCAGCAGCCAGGACAGGGTTAGAGGAAACACCATATATTTT